Listed here are 23 T cell receptor beta chains from one sample, sequenced in a study of blood T cell repertoires in COVID-19. Only in-frame clones appear in the TCRdb table, and some are missing; sequencing was by immunoSEQ multiplex PCR. The data show a few hundred thousand clones, 80% to 90% seen once. Sequenced input: PBMCs or T cells enriched from blood (not recorded which). Receptors originate from a middle-aged woman with acute COVID-19.

The J gene is TRBJ2-1, the V gene TRBV27; 10 bases match TRBD2. Germline-derived CDR1 and CDR2 are MNHEY and SMNVEV (reference sequence). The CDR3 covers 18 residues. Unmatched junction bases numbered 18, after V lost 4 bases and J lost 9 bases. This chain's CDR3 is CASSYKRGSSGREGEQFF. The DNA for the CDR3 is TGTGCCAGCAGTTACAAAAGGGGATCGAGCGGGAGGGAAGGTGAGCAGTTCTTC.

Details on this clone: Within the sample, other DNA sequences also encode this same CDR3. V usage is TRBV4-3 and J usage is TRBJ2-1; D is perhaps TRBD1 (5 bases). V lost 1 base and J lost 0, with 7 bases in between. This CDR3 comprises 15 residues. CDR1 is LGHNA and CDR2 is YSLEER in the germline V gene. As DNA, the CDR3 is TGCGCCAGCAGCCAAGGACAGAGCTCCTACAATGAGCAGTTCTTC. It is translated as CASSQGQSSYNEQFF.

In DNA, the CDR3 is TGTGCCAGCAGTCAGCGTCAGGGGGCAAAACTGTTTTTT. It translates to CASSQRQGAKLFF. J is TRBJ1-4 and V is TRBV6-5, with TRBD1 identical over 8 bases. The length of the CDR3 is 13 residues. With V trimmed by 5 bases and J by 10 bases, 6 bases remained unmatched. From germline, CDR1 is MNHEY and CDR2 SVGAGI.

The V gene is TRBV5-1, the J gene TRBJ2-2; 10 bases are shared with TRBD2. The CDR3 runs to 16 residues. Germline CDR1 reads SGHRS; CDR2 reads YFSETQ. V shed 4 bases and J 4 bases; nucleotides not matched to a gene: 7. CDR3 loop: CASSPSGSGATGELFF. CDR3 DNA: TGCGCCAGCAGCCCTAGCGGGAGCGGGGCCACCGGGGAGCTGTTTTTT.

This clone was seen a few times. V and J are TRBV30 and TRBJ2-5; tentatively, D is TRBD1 (5 bases). The CDR3 spans 15 residues. Trimming took off 0 bases at V and 2 bases at J, with 13 bases between the two ends. Per germline, CDR1 GTSNPN and CDR2 SVGIG (reference sequence). CDR3 bases: TGTGCCTGGAGTGTATATACAGGACGTCAAGAGACCCAGTACTTC. This encodes CAWSVYTGRQETQYF. The whole variable domain, remainder taken from reference TRBV30 and TRBJ2-5, is SQTIHQWPATLVQPVGSPLSLECTVEGTSNPNLYWYRQAAGRGLQLLFYSVGIGQISSEVPQNLSASRPQDRQFILSSKKLLLSDSGFYLCAWSVYTGRQETQYFGPGTRLLVL.

This chain uses TRBV7-2 with TRBJ2-5, with TRBD2 matching 7 bases. Germline-derived CDR1 and CDR2 are SGHTA and FQGNSA. The J segment lost 4 bases and the V segment lost 5 bases, leaving 13 bases of the junction unmatched. This CDR3 is built from 16 residues. CDR3 DNA sequence: TGTGCCAGCAGCCCCCCCTCGCTCCCGGGGGGAGAGACCCAGTACTTC. Its protein product is CASSPPSLPGGETQYF. Using reference TRBV7-2 and TRBJ2-5 for the parts outside the CDR3, the full variable domain is GAGVSQSPSNKVTEKGKDVELRCDPISGHTALYWYRQSLGQGLEFLIYFQGNSAPDKSGLPSDRFSAERTGGSVSTLTIQRTQQEDSAVYLCASSPPSLPGGETQYFGPGTRLLVL.

The rearrangement uses TRBV11-2 and TRBJ2-1, with 8 positions matching TRBD2. The germline V gene has CDR1 SGHAT and CDR2 FQNNGV. The CDR3 is made up of 14 amino acids. The trim removed 0 bases at V and 9 bases at J, leaving 4 bases unmatched. The chain's CDR3 is CASSLDPTSGEQFF. The CDR3 DNA is TGTGCCAGCAGCTTAGATCCAACTAGCGGTGAGCAGTTCTTC.

J is TRBJ2-6 and V is TRBV15, with 7 bases fitting TRBD1. Germline V gives CDR1 LNHNV, CDR2 YYDKDF (reference sequence). Losses at the gene ends were 1 base for V and 0 bases for J; bases not matched to a gene: 9. The CDR3 has 19 residues. The CDR3 sequence is CATSRGGTGASSGANVLTF. CDR3 sequence (DNA): TGTGCCACCAGCAGAGGGGGTACAGGGGCGAGCTCTGGGGCCAACGTCCTGACTTTC.

The sample holds one count of this clone. The CDR3 sequence is CASSETGRTEAFF. CDR3 nucleotides: TGTGCCAGCAGCGAGACAGGGCGGACTGAAGCTTTCTTT. This chain connects TRBV7-2 to TRBJ1-1; 7 nucleotides line up with TRBD1. Germline CDR1 SGHTA, CDR2 FQGNSA. The CDR3 totals 13 residues. Germline trimming cut 5 bases from V and 5 bases from J; bases unmatched to any gene: 5.

The chain carries TRBV20-1 and TRBJ1-3; D unresolved. V dropped 5 bases and J dropped 3 bases, with 5 bases sitting between them. The CDR3 runs 11 residues. The germline V gene has CDR1 DFQATT and CDR2 SNEGSKA (reference sequence). The CDR3 here is CSAVRGNTIYF. CDR3 in DNA: TGCAGTGCTGTTCGTGGAAACACCATATATTTT.

The chain has TRBV28 and TRBJ1-5, with D perhaps matching TRBD1 (6 bases). This CDR3 has 13 residues. Trimming pared 2 bases from V and 9 bases from J, leaving 11 bases between. Germline values: CDR1 MDHEN, CDR2 SYDVKM. The CDR3 sequence is CASSLRGGSPQHF. CDR3 DNA: TGTGCCAGCAGTTTAAGGGGGGGCTCGCCCCAGCATTTT.

The count of this clone is one. This sequence joins TRBV5-1 and TRBJ2-5; 8 bases map to TRBD1. V dropped 2 bases and J dropped 2; count of bases not matched to a gene: 5. The CDR3 runs 15 residues. Germline loops: CDR1 SGHRS, CDR2 YFSETQ. CDR3: CASSFTGTGQETQYF. CDR3 nucleotides: TGCGCCAGCAGCTTTACCGGGACAGGTCAAGAGACCCAGTACTTC.

The CDR3 loop is CAIGQGANYGYTF. The CDR3, as DNA: TGTGCCATCGGACAGGGGGCAAACTATGGCTACACCTTC. This chain links TRBV10-3 with TRBJ1-2; 11 bases match TRBD1. CDR1 ENHRY and CDR2 SYGVKD come from the germline V gene. V lost 8 bases and J lost 2; bases outside the gene matches: 1. The length of the CDR3 is 13 residues.

V gene TRBV6-5 combines with J gene TRBJ2-7; 11 bases are a match to TRBD1. V shed 10 bases and J 4 bases; nucleotides not matched to a gene: 3. CDR3 size: 12 residues. Germline values: CDR1 MNHEY, CDR2 SVGAGI. CDR3 DNA: TGTGCCACTGGACAGGGGGCTTACGAGCAGTACTTC. Its protein product is CATGQGAYEQYF.

The chain has TRBV28 and TRBJ1-1, with D possibly being TRBD1 (5 bases). The CDR3 sequence is 15 residues long. Per germline, CDR1 MDHEN and CDR2 SYDVKM. Trimming cost V 10 bases and J 4 bases, with 22 bases left between them. CDR3 amino acids: CATLSGSWGVTEAFF. CDR3 sequence (DNA): TGTGCCACACTGAGTGGTTCGTGGGGGGTCACTGAAGCTTTCTTT.

V gene TRBV24-1 combines with J gene TRBJ2-3, with TRBD2 identical over 8 bases. CDR3 length: 17 amino acids. The germline V gene has CDR1 KGHDR and CDR2 SFDVKD. The junction had 10 bases not matched to a gene; V was cut back by 5 bases and J by 1 base. Here the CDR3 reads CATSALTGGRGTDTQYF. CDR3 DNA: TGTGCCACCAGTGCTCTTACGGGAGGGAGGGGCACAGATACGCAGTATTTT.

J is TRBJ2-5 and V is TRBV4-2; D call uncertain. This CDR3 has 14 amino acids. V lost 0 bases and J 3 bases, leaving 8 bases between the germline ends. Germline-derived CDR1 and CDR2 are LGHNA and YNFKEQ. CDR3 loop: CASSQDDTEETQYF. DNA of the CDR3: TGTGCCAGCAGCCAAGACGATACAGAAGAGACCCAGTACTTC.

The chain couples TRBV28 to TRBJ2-1; the match to TRBD2 covers 9 bases. The CDR3 has 14 amino acids. V trimming: 4 bases; J trimming: 14 bases; junction bases outside the gene matches: 12. CDR1 and CDR2 from the germline V gene are MDHEN and SYDVKM. The CDR3 nucleotides are TGTGCCAGCAGTTCCGCGGGAGGGGTCCGGGGGGAGTTCTTC. This encodes CASSSAGGVRGEFF.

The chain links TRBV28 to TRBJ2-7, with D perhaps TRBD1 (6 bases). V was shortened by 6 bases and J by 3 bases, with 15 bases between the two germline ends. The CDR3 contains 14 residues. Germline values: CDR1 MDHEN, CDR2 SYDVKM. CDR3 loop: CASRPPGVDYEQYF. The CDR3 DNA follows: TGTGCCAGCAGACCCCCAGGGGTGGACTACGAGCAGTACTTC.

This clone was picked up a small number of times. The V gene is TRBV9, the J gene TRBJ2-3, with a tentative D call TRBD2 (5 bases). Germline V gene sequence: CDR1 SGDLS, CDR2 YYNGEE. V was trimmed by 3 bases and J by 6 bases, leaving 8 bases between them. The CDR3 length is 12 residues. The DNA for the CDR3 is TGTGCCAGCAGCGCCGGAGGTGATACGCAGTATTTT. Amino acid sequence: CASSAGGDTQYF.

A few counts support this clone. The V and J genes are TRBV2 and TRBJ2-2; D perhaps matches TRBD1 (6 bases). CDR1 and CDR2 (germline): SNHLY, FYNNEI. This CDR3 contains 13 residues. Trimming stripped 10 bases from V and 6 bases from J, with 15 bases between. The CDR3 is CATHRERAGELFF. CDR3 nucleotide sequence: TGTGCCACTCACAGGGAGCGAGCCGGGGAGCTGTTTTTT.

The chain carries TRBV28 and TRBJ2-5; perhaps TRBD1 as D (5 bases). The CDR3 runs to 14 residues. The V and J ends lost 4 bases and 5 bases respectively, with 14 bases between them. In germline, CDR1 is MDHEN, CDR2 SYDVKM. CDR3 residues: CASSSRRVMETQYF. The CDR3 nucleotides are TGTGCCAGCAGTTCACGCAGGGTTATGGAGACCCAGTACTTC.

The gene calls are TRBV4-2 and TRBJ1-5, with a tentative D call TRBD1 (5 bases). V gave up 3 bases and J gave up 5 bases, with 20 bases separating them. The CDR3 has 17 residues. Germline V lookup: CDR1 LGHNA, CDR2 YNFKEQ. CDR3 nucleotides: TGTGCCAGCAGCCAGGACACTCGAGCTTCTTTTTATCAGCCCCAGCATTTT. Translation gives CASSQDTRASFYQPQHF.